Presented here are 25 T cell receptor beta chains from one specimen sequenced in a study of CD8+CD57+ T cells in acquired aplastic anemia. Sequenced patients had shown CD8+CD57+ cell expansion by flow cytometry. Using genomic DNA as the template, TCR beta VDJ and CDR3 profiling was carried out. TCRdb re-derived calls from the reads in MiXCR, one entry per CDR3 protein. The sample gives some 170,000 distinct CDR3 sequences, roughly 48% of which show up once; more than 1% is in the top ten. What was sequenced was sorted CD4+, CD8+, or CD8+CD57+ T cells (not recorded which) from PBMCs. All receptors derive from a human donor with aplastic anemia.

This clonotype has a count of ten or more. The chain recombines TRBV5-8 with TRBJ1-2; D is undetermined. The CDR3 is made up of 12 amino acids. V was shortened by 4 bases and J by 0 bases, with 4 bases between the two germline ends. Germline CDR1 and CDR2: SGHTS and YDEGEE. The CDR3 reads CASSRANYGYTF. The CDR3 nucleotides are TGTGCCAGCAGCCGGGCTAACTATGGCTACACCTTC.

This clonotype was observed many times. The chain employs TRBV19 and TRBJ1-2, with a possible D match to TRBD1 (5 bases). Between the trimmed V and J ends, which lost 7 bases and 8 bases, there was a span of 26 bases. The CDR3 runs to 16 residues. CDR1 is LNHDA and CDR2 is SQIVND in the germline V gene (reference sequence). The CDR3 sequence: CASTSRTPGGFSGYTF. The CDR3 DNA is TGTGCCAGTACTTCCAGGACACCGGGAGGGTTTAGCGGCTACACCTTC.

Points on this clonotype: Since no conserved phenylalanine or tryptophan closes the CDR3, a read error is the likely cause. The DNA is omitted, as the CDR3 cannot be located on it reliably, and the CDR3 follows TCRdb's listing. The chain uses TRBV7-4 and TRBJ2-7; TRBD2 is the table's D call and was not checked against the DNA. Germline assignment: CDR1 SGHVT and CDR2 SQSDAQ. The CDR3 is 9 amino acids long, termini counted. This CDR3 is CASAWAVAG.

In its sample, this clonotype was seen many times. The chain carries TRBV14 and TRBJ2-7; D is perhaps TRBD1 (5 bases). Trimming pared 4 bases from V and 0 bases from J, leaving 7 bases between. The CDR3 sequence is 13 residues long. Germline V gene sequence: CDR1 SGHDN, CDR2 FVKESK. The CDR3 loop is CASSRTYSYEQYF. CDR3 in DNA: TGTGCCAGCAGCCGGACATACTCCTACGAGCAGTACTTC.

Points on this clonotype: A much larger clone is a single base away; this may be a read error. The genes are TRBV6-5 and TRBJ1-1; D is unclear. The CDR3 has 11 amino acids. Trimming pared 7 bases from V and 3 bases from J, leaving 6 bases between. Germline lookup yields CDR1 MNHEY and CDR2 SVGAGI. Here the CDR3 DNA reads TGTGCCAGCAATTTGTACACTGAAGCTTTCTTT. Translating it yields CASNLYTEAFF.

The rearrangement uses TRBV7-2 and TRBJ2-7; the D call may be TRBD1 or TRBD2 (5 bases each). CDR3 length: 12 residues. V lost 8 bases and J 5 bases, leaving 13 bases between the germline ends. Germline V gives CDR1 SGHTA, CDR2 FQGNSA. The DNA of the CDR3 is TGTGCCAGCTCACCGAGGGACCACGAGCAGTACTTC. Its protein is CASSPRDHEQYF.

With regard to this clonotype: An end of the junction does not agree with germline; a read error may underlie this. V is TRBV12-3 or TRBV12-4 and J is TRBJ2-6, with TRBD1 matching 7 bases. This CDR3 comprises 16 residues. CDR3 in DNA: TGTGCCAGCAACCTGAGGACAGGCTCTGGGGCCAACGCCCTGACTTTC. Its translation: CASNLRTGSGANALTF.

Only a few counts were recorded for this clonotype. The chain recombines TRBV5-6 with TRBJ1-2; D ambiguous. CDR1 and CDR2 (germline): SGHDT, YYEEEE. The CDR3 extends over 15 amino acids. V was trimmed by 2 bases and J by 0 bases, leaving 11 bases between them. The CDR3 is CASSLVAAANYGYTF. CDR3 DNA: TGTGCCAGCAGCTTAGTAGCGGCAGCTAACTATGGCTACACCTTC.

This clonotype showed up just a few times. This chain links TRBV15 with TRBJ2-1; 10 bases are shared with TRBD1. Germline loops: CDR1 LNHNV, CDR2 YYDKDF (reference sequence). Losses at the gene ends were 5 bases for V and 8 bases for J; bases not matched to a gene: 12. This CDR3 has 16 residues. The CDR3 region has the DNA TGTGCCACCAGCTCCTCCGGGACAGGGGTTGGCGATGAGCAGTTCTTC. It encodes CATSSSGTGVGDEQFF.

This clonotype was detected many times. The chain has TRBV7-9 and TRBJ1-4; D gene unclear. The CDR3 is made up of 14 amino acids. The germline V gene encodes CDR1 SEHNR and CDR2 FQNEAQ (reference sequence). Between the trimmed V and J ends, which lost 5 bases and 7 bases, there was a span of 14 bases. CDR3 sequence (DNA): TGTGCCAGCAGCACCCGAGTGCAGACTGAAAAACTGTTTTTT. It yields the protein CASSTRVQTEKLFF. Drawing the rest from reference TRBV7-9 and TRBJ1-4, the complete variable domain is DTGVSQNPRHKITKRGQNVTFRCDPISEHNRLYWYRQTLGQGPEFLTYFQNEAQLEKSRLLSDRFSAERPKGSFSTLEIQRTEQGDSAMYLCASSTRVQTEKLFFGSGTQLSVL.

J is TRBJ1-6 and V is TRBV2; D is unclear. Germline CDR1 is SNHLY and CDR2 is FYNNEI. CDR3 length equals 14 residues. The V end lost 2 bases, the J end lost 7 bases, and 9 bases lay between the germline ends. CDR3 sequence reads: CASSEWRVNSPLHF. The CDR3, as DNA: TGTGCCAGCAGTGAATGGCGGGTGAATTCACCCCTCCACTTT. Full variable domain (outside the CDR3, taken from reference TRBV2 and TRBJ1-6): EPEVTQTPSHQVTQMGQEVILRCVPISNHLYFYWYRQILGQKVEFLVSFYNNEISEKSEIFDDQFSVERPDGSNFTLKIRSTKLEDSAMYFCASSEWRVNSPLHFGNGTRLTVT.

The chain couples TRBV2 to TRBJ2-2, with TRBD1 identical over 10 bases. Trimming removed 4 bases from V and 0 bases from J; junction bases left unmatched: 2. The germline gives CDR1 SNHLY, CDR2 FYNNEI. This CDR3 has 16 residues. CDR3: CASSGTGGANTGELFF. CDR3 nucleotides: TGTGCCAGCAGTGGGACAGGGGGAGCGAACACCGGGGAGCTGTTTTTT.

Concerning this clonotype: A much larger clone lies a single base off, so this may be a read error. The rearrangement joins TRBV7-3 to TRBJ1-2; D is perhaps TRBD1 (6 bases). This CDR3 has 11 residues. CDR1 and CDR2 (germline): SGHTA, FQGTGA. As DNA, the CDR3 is TGTGCCAGCAGCTTAGGTGGGGGCTGCACCTTC. This translates into CASSLGGGCTF. Complete variable domain (other parts from reference TRBV7-3 and TRBJ1-2): GAGVSQTPSNKVTEKGKYVELRCDPISGHTALYWYRQSLGQGPEFLIYFQGTGAADDSGLPNDRFFAVRPEGSVSTLKIQRTERGDSAVYLCASSLGGGCTFGSGTRLTVV.

In its sample, this clonotype was seen many times. The J gene is TRBJ2-3, the V gene TRBV5-6; 8 nucleotides align to TRBD2. Germline CDR1 reads SGHDT; CDR2 reads YYEEEE. The CDR3 has 14 amino acids. Trimming removed 4 bases from V and 6 bases from J; junction bases left unmatched: 7. CDR3 region: CASSVSGGGDTQYF. As DNA, the CDR3 is TGTGCCAGCAGCGTGTCCGGGGGGGGCGATACGCAGTATTTT.

As regards this clonotype: Just one base apart from a much larger clone, this may be a read error. The CDR3 nucleotides are TGTGCCACCAGTGAGTTGGCGGGAGGCACAGATACGCAGTATTTT. It encodes CATSELAGGTDTQYF. This chain uses TRBV24-1 with TRBJ2-3, with 7 bases that match TRBD2. Germline CDR1 is KGHDR and CDR2 is SFDVKD. V shed 4 bases, J shed 1 base, and the junction held 4 bases outside the gene matches. This CDR3 contains 15 residues.

This clonotype was observed at least ten times. The chain is built from TRBV7-2 and TRBJ2-5, with 11 nucleotides matching TRBD2. Germline V gene sequence: CDR1 SGHTA, CDR2 FQGNSA. V trimming: 0 bases; J trimming: 2 bases; junction bases outside the gene matches: 2. This CDR3 has 16 amino acids. CDR3 in amino acids: CASSLASGGGQETQYF. DNA for the CDR3: TGTGCCAGCAGCTTAGCTAGCGGGGGGGGTCAAGAGACCCAGTACTTC.

Only a few counts were recorded for this clonotype. The J gene is TRBJ2-7, the V gene TRBV5-1; D possibly corresponds to TRBD1 (5 bases). V was shortened by 0 bases and J by 6 bases, with 19 bases between the two germline ends. The CDR3 sequence is 16 residues long. Germline CDR1 and CDR2: SGHRS and YFSETQ. The CDR3 loop is CASSLAFIEQGSEQYF. CDR3 coding DNA: TGCGCCAGCAGCTTGGCCTTCATTGAGCAGGGTAGCGAGCAGTACTTC.

The gene calls are TRBV19 and TRBJ2-1; TRBD2 agrees at 9 bases. The CDR3 covers 16 residues. Germline CDR1 LNHDA, CDR2 SQIVND (reference sequence). J gave up 6 bases and V 5 bases, and 11 bases lay outside the gene matches. The CDR3 is CASSAPGTSSGNEQFF. The CDR3 bases are TGTGCCAGTAGTGCACCCGGGACTAGCTCGGGCAATGAGCAGTTCTTC.

As concerns this clonotype: This may arise from a read error, as a much more abundant clone is one base away. The chain recombines TRBV24-1 with TRBJ1-6; 7 bases line up with TRBD1. CDR3 length equals 14 residues. Trimming took 6 bases from V and 7 from J; bases not matched to a gene: 5. Per germline, CDR1 KGHDR and CDR2 SFDVKD. CDR3 sequence reads: CATSLGQQNSPLHF. The CDR3 DNA reads as TGTGCCACCAGTTTGGGACAGCAGAATTCACCCCTCCACTTT.

The chain links TRBV7-3 to TRBJ2-7; D gene unclear. The CDR3 extends over 12 amino acids. V was cut by 5 bases and J by 6 bases, with 11 bases left in between. From germline, CDR1 is SGHTA and CDR2 FQGTGA. CDR3 bases: TGTGCCAGCAGCCTAAGAGGTAGCGAGCAGTACTTC. Translation: CASSLRGSEQYF. Variable domain in full (rest from reference TRBV7-3 and TRBJ2-7): GAGVSQTPSNKVTEKGKYVELRCDPISGHTALYWYRQSLGQGPEFLIYFQGTGAADDSGLPNDRFFAVRPEGSVSTLKIQRTERGDSAVYLCASSLRGSEQYFGPGTRLTVT.

Turning to this clonotype: It may be a read error: a sequence one base away is much more abundant. The genes are TRBV5-4 and TRBJ1-4; 9 bases are a match to TRBD1. This CDR3 spans 15 amino acids. Germline V lookup: CDR1 SGHNT, CDR2 YYREEE (reference sequence). Trimming cost V 4 bases and J 3 bases; bases outside gene matches: 4. In nucleotides, the CDR3 is TGTGCCAGCAGCGCGGGACAGGGACCTAATGAAAAACTGTTTTTT. As protein: CASSAGQGPNEKLFF.

The chain recombines TRBV11-2 with TRBJ2-2; TRBD1 aligns across 7 bases. With V trimmed by 6 bases and J by 1 base, 8 bases remained unmatched. The germline V gene has CDR1 SGHAT and CDR2 FQNNGV. This CDR3 contains 16 residues. DNA of the CDR3: TGTGCCAGCAGAAGAGGGGGCAGGGTGAACACCGGGGAGCTGTTTTTT. Residues: CASRRGGRVNTGELFF.

This clonotype has just a few counts. The chain couples TRBV29-1 to TRBJ2-3, with 12 bases matching TRBD2. Losses at the gene ends were 2 bases for V and 0 bases for J; bases not matched to a gene: 9. CDR3 length: 18 amino acids. Germline loops: CDR1 SQVTM, CDR2 ANQGSEA. CDR3 amino acids: CSVEHFGTSGLSTDTQYF. The CDR3 DNA is TGCAGCGTTGAACATTTTGGGACTAGCGGGCTAAGCACAGATACGCAGTATTTT.

This clonotype occurred many times. The chain employs TRBV10-3 and TRBJ2-5; 11 bases align to TRBD2. The ends lost 5 bases at V and 7 bases at J; junction bases unmatched: 9. Germline loops: CDR1 ENHRY, CDR2 SYGVKD. CDR3 size: 15 residues. CDR3 protein: CAISTSGGAIGTQYF. The CDR3 region has the DNA TGTGCCATCAGTACTAGCGGGGGCGCGATCGGGACCCAGTACTTC.

The chain carries TRBV7-2 and TRBJ1-2; D is perhaps TRBD1 (5 bases). The germline V and J ends were trimmed by 3 bases and 13 bases, with 18 bases remaining between them. Germline V gene lookup returns CDR1 SGHTA and CDR2 FQGNSA. This CDR3 has 13 residues. For the CDR3, the DNA is TGTGCCAGCAGCTTGAGGTTTCAGGGCGACGTCACCTTC. It codes for CASSLRFQGDVTF.